The clone carrying this T cell receptor (beta chain) has just a few counts. These data belong to a study of response to subunit inactivated influenza vaccine. The CDR3 sequence is 14 residues long. Trimming cost V 4 bases and J 2 bases, with 10 bases left between them. In germline, CDR1 is SGHTA, CDR2 FQGNSA. TCRdb fed the RT-PCR reads into MiXCR, producing one record per CDR3 protein. The sample contains approximately 530,000 distinct CDR3 sequences, under 15% of which appear only once. This receptor was identified in a man in his fifties who received an inactivated influenza vaccine. The starting material was PBMCs from blood, obtained 40 to 50 days after vaccination. The gene calls are TRBV7-2 and TRBJ2-3; the D is unclear. CDR3 nucleotide sequence: TGTGCCAGCAGCTCCCGGGCCAACACAGATACGCAGTATTTT. The encoded protein is CASSSRANTDTQYF. The complete variable domain, with remaining parts taken from reference TRBV7-2 and TRBJ2-3, reads GAGVSQSPSNKVTEKGKDVELRCDPISGHTALYWYRQSLGQGLEFLIYFQGNSAPDKSGLPSDRFSAERTGGSVSTLTIQRTQQEDSAVYLCASSSRANTDTQYFGPGTRLTVL.